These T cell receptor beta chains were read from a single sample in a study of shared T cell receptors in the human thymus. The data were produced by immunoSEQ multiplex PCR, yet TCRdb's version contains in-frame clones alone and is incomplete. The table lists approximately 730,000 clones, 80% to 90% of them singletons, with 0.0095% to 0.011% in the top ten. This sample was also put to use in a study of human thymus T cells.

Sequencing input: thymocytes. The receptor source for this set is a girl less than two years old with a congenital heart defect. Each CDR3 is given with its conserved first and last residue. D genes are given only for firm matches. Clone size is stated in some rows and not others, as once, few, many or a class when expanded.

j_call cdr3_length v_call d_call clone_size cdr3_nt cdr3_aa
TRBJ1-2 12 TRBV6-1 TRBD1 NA TGTGCCAGCGGGACAGACAGCTATGGCTACACCTTC CASGTDSYGYTF
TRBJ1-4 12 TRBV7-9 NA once TGTGCCAGCAGCCTCTTTCCCGAAAAACTGTTTTTT CASSLFPEKLFF
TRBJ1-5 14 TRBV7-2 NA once TGTGCCAGCAGCTTAGGCGATAGCAATCAGCCCCAGCATTTT CASSLGDSNQPQHF
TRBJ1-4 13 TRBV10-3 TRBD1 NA TGTGCCATTCGGACAGGGCCTAATGAAAAACTGTTTTTT CAIRTGPNEKLFF
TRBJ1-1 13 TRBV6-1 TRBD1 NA TGTGCCAGCAGTGGACAGGGGAACACTGAAGCTTTCTTT CASSGQGNTEAFF
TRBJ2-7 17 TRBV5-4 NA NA TGTGCCAGCAGCGCCGACCCTCCGGGACAATGGTCTTACGAGCAGTACTTC CASSADPPGQWSYEQYF
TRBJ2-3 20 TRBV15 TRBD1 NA TGTGCCACCAGCAGAGATTCGGACAGGGTCTACCCTTTAAGCACAGATACGCAGTATTTT CATSRDSDRVYPLSTDTQYF
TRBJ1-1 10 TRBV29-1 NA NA TGCAGCGTTGTTGGCGAGGAGGCTTTCTTT CSVVGEEAFF
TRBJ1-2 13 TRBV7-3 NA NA TGTGCCAGCAGCTTATTGGGGGCGTACGGCTACACCTTC CASSLLGAYGYTF
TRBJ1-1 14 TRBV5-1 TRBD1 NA TGCGCCGTACGACAGGGCCGAGAGAACACTGAAGCTTTCTTT CAVRQGRENTEAFF
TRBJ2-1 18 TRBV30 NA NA TGTGCCTGGAGTGTTTTGCGGCGGCGGCCGAGCTCCTACAATGAGCAGTTCTTC CAWSVLRRRPSSYNEQFF
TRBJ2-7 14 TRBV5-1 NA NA TGCGCCAGCAGCTTGGGCACGACAGCCTACGAGCAGTACTTC CASSLGTTAYEQYF
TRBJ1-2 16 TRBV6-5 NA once TGTGCCAGCAGTTCCCTAGCCATGACAGGCTGGTATGGCTACACCTTC CASSSLAMTGWYGYTF
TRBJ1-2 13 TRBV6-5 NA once TGTGCCAGCAGCACCGGGAGGCATTATGGCTACACCTTC CASSTGRHYGYTF
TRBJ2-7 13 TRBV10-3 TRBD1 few TGTGCCATCAGCGGGACAGGGAGGGTCGAGCAGTACTTC CAISGTGRVEQYF
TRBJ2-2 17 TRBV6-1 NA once TGTGCCAGCAGTGAAGCGGCAAGCTCCAGGGGCACCGGGGAGCTGTTTTTT CASSEAASSRGTGELFF
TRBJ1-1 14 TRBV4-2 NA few TGTGCCAGCAGCCAAGATTTCCAGGGCACTGAAGCTTTCTTT CASSQDFQGTEAFF
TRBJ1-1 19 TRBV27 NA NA TGTGCCAGCAGCTTTTTTTGGATGTCAGGGTCCGGCGTCAACACTGAAGCTTTCTTT CASSFFWMSGSGVNTEAFF
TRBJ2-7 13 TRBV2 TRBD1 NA TGTGCCAGCGCCTTTCGACAGGGCTACGAGCAGTACTTC CASAFRQGYEQYF
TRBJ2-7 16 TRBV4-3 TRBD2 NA TGCGCCAGCAGCCAAGAGGGAGGGACGGAGGACTACGAGCAGTACTTC CASSQEGGTEDYEQYF
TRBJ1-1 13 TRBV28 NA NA TGTGCCAGCAGTTGTAAGGGGAACATTGAAGCTTTCTTT CASSCKGNIEAFF
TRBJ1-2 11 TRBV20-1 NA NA TGCAGTGCCGCAGGGTTCGCTGGCTACACCTTC CSAAGFAGYTF
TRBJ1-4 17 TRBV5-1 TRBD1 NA TGCGCCAGCAGCCGACAGGACAGGATCGCAACTAATGAAAAACTGTTTTTT CASSRQDRIATNEKLFF
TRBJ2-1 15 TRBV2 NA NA TGTGCCAGCAGTGGGTCGGGACTCGGAGACAATGAGCAGTTCTTC CASSGSGLGDNEQFF
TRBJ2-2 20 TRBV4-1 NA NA TGCGCCAGCAGCCAAGATTCACCAGGTTTAGAGGGTGCGGAAGCCGGGGAGCTGTTTTTT CASSQDSPGLEGAEAGELFF
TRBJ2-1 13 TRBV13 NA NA TGTGCCAGCAGCCCCCTCAATGAGGATGAGCAGTTCTTC CASSPLNEDEQFF
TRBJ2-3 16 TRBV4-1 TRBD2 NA TGCGCCAGCAGCCATAGTTCTAGCGGATACACAGATACGCAGTATTTT CASSHSSSGYTDTQYF
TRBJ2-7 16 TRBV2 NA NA TGTGCCAGCCCGGACAGACGAAAAAGTGCAGGGGACGAGCAGTACTTC CASPDRRKSAGDEQYF
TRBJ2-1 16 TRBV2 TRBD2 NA TGTGCCAGCAGTTCGACTAGCACAAGCTCCTACAATGAGCAGTTCTTC CASSSTSTSSYNEQFF
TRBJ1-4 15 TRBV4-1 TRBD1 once TGCGCCAGCAGCCACGACAGGGGGCGAGGGGAAAAACTGTTTTTT CASSHDRGRGEKLFF
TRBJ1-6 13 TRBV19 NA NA TGTGCCAGTAGGGGCAGGGTAGGCTCACCCCTCCACTTT CASRGRVGSPLHF
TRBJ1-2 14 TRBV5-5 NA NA TGTGCCAGCAGCTTGGTTACAGTAAGCTATGGCTACACCTTC CASSLVTVSYGYTF
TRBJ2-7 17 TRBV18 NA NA TGTGCCAGCTCACCACGAATCTGGGGAGATTCCACCGACGAGCAGTACTTC CASSPRIWGDSTDEQYF
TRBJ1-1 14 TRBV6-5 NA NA TGTGCCAGCAGTTACGGCGACAGGAACACTGAAGCTTTCTTT CASSYGDRNTEAFF
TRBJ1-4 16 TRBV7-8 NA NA TGTGCCAGCAGCTCCCGAACGGGGATCCGTAATGAAAAACTGTTTTTT CASSSRTGIRNEKLFF
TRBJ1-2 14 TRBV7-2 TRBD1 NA TGTGCCAGCAGCTTCCTCCGGGACAGGGTGGTCTACACCTTC CASSFLRDRVVYTF
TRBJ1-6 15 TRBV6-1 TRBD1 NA TGTGCCAGCAGTGAAGCGCCGGGACAGGGAATGTCCCTCCACTTT CASSEAPGQGMSLHF
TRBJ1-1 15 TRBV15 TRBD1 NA TGTGCCACCAGCAGAGATTCCCGGGACAGGGCTGAAGCTTTCTTT CATSRDSRDRAEAFF
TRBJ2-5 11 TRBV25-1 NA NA TGTGCCAGCAGTCTAAAAGAGACCCAGTACTTC CASSLKETQYF
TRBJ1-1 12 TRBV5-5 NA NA TGTGCCAGCAGCTTGAAAGGCAGGGCAGCTTTCTTT CASSLKGRAAFF
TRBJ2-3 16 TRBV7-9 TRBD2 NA TGTGCCAGCAGCTTAGCGCGACTAGCGGGGGAAGGTACGCAGTATTTT CASSLARLAGEGTQYF
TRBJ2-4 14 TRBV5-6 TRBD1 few TGTGCCAGCAGCTTGGACAGGGGGCTCAACATTCAGTACTTC CASSLDRGLNIQYF
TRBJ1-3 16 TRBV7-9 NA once TGTGCCAGCAGTATCCACCCCCGTTGGCAGAGGGACACCATATATTTT CASSIHPRWQRDTIYF
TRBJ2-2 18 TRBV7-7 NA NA TGTGCTAGCAGCTTTGGTTATGCAGGGATTGCGAACACCGGGGAGCTGTTTTTT CASSFGYAGIANTGELFF
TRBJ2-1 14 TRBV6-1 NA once TGTGCCAGCAGTGCATCCCTATCCGTTGGTGAGCAGTTCTTC CASSASLSVGEQFF
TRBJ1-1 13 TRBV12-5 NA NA TGTGCTAGTGGCCTGACGGACACTACTGAAGCTTTCTTT CASGLTDTTEAFF
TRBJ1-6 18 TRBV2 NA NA TGTGCCAGCAGTGAGCTGGACTGGCCGAGCTCCTATAATTCACCCCTCCACTTT CASSELDWPSSYNSPLHF
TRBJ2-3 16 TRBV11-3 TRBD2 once TGTGCCAGCAGACGCTTAGCGGGGGCTAGCACAGATACGCAGTATTTT CASRRLAGASTDTQYF
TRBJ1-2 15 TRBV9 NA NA TGTGCCAGCAGCGCCAGGGAAAGAGCTAACTATGGCTACACCTTC CASSARERANYGYTF
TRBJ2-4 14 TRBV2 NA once TGTGCCAGCAGGAGCGGATTGGTCAAAAACATTCAGTACTTC CASRSGLVKNIQYF
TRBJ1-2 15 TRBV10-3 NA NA TGTGCCATCAGTGAGTCGACTGTGGGGGGCTATGGCTACACCTTC CAISESTVGGYGYTF
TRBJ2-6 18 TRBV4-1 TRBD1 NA TGCGCCAGCAGCCACAGCGGACAGGTCCTCTCTGGGGCCAACGTCCTGACTTTC CASSHSGQVLSGANVLTF
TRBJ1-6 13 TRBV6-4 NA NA TGTGCCAGCAGTGGGACAGAGAATTCCCCCCTCCACTTT CASSGTENSPLHF